The next 29 T cell receptor beta chains were all read from a single sample in a study of neurological immune-mediated disorders. Each CDR3 protein gets one entry after TCRdb re-called the 5' RACE reads with MiXCR. The sample has tens of thousands of distinct CDR3 sequences, roughly 3.9% seen once. Sequenced material: PBMCs. These receptors were taken from a man aged 30 to 39 with multiple sclerosis.

This clonotype showed up many times. The rearrangement uses TRBV20-1 and TRBJ1-2; tentative D call: TRBD1 (6 bases). The germline gives CDR1 DFQATT, CDR2 SNEGSKA (reference sequence). V gave up 6 bases and J gave up 5 bases, with 16 bases separating them. CDR3 size: 13 residues. The DNA of the CDR3 is TGCAGTGCATTCCAAGGGGGGGGGTATGGCTACACCTTC. Its protein product is CSAFQGGGYGYTF.

The J gene is TRBJ1-3, the V gene TRBV10-1; possible D gene TRBD1, 6 bases. Germline V gives CDR1 WNHNN, CDR2 SYGVQD (reference sequence). V shed 4 bases and J shed 0 bases, with 13 bases lying between them. CDR3 length: 16 amino acids. CDR3 region: CASSAGRGDSGNTIYF. The CDR3 DNA reads as TGCGCCAGCAGTGCGGGCAGGGGAGACTCTGGAAACACCATATATTTT.

This clonotype has ten or more counts. The V call is TRBV6-1, the J call TRBJ2-1; D not certain. Trimming shortened V by 6 bases and J by 16 bases, and 13 bases separated the two germline ends. The germline gives CDR1 MNHNS, CDR2 SASEGT. The CDR3 is 10 amino acids. The CDR3 region has the DNA TGTGCCAGCAGGTCTGTAGGCATCTTCTTC. It yields the protein CASRSVGIFF.

This clonotype was detected ten times or more. The chain carries TRBV7-2 and TRBJ2-1; TRBD2 matches 9 bases. Germline V CDR1 and CDR2: SGHTA, FQGNSA. This CDR3 contains 16 residues. The V segment lost 2 bases and the J segment 9 bases; nucleotides outside the gene matches: 11. The CDR3 sequence: CASSLSAARGGVEQFF. The DNA of the CDR3 is TGTGCCAGCAGCTTATCGGCGGCGCGGGGGGGTGTTGAGCAGTTCTTC. Full variable domain (missing parts from reference TRBV7-2 and TRBJ2-1): GAGVSQSPSNKVTEKGKDVELRCDPISGHTALYWYRQSLGQGLEFLIYFQGNSAPDKSGLPSDRFSAERTGGSVSTLTIQRTQQEDSAVYLCASSLSAARGGVEQFFGPGTRLTVL.

The chain is built from TRBV7-6 and TRBJ2-7, with a weak D call TRBD2 (6 bases). V was trimmed by 1 base and J by 0 bases, leaving 10 bases between them. CDR3 length equals 15 residues. Looked up from germline, CDR1 is SGHVS and CDR2 is FNYEAQ. CDR3 in amino acids: CASSLGDSHSYEQYF. In nucleotides, the CDR3 is TGTGCCAGCAGCTTAGGGGACTCGCACTCCTACGAGCAGTACTTC. Variable domain in full (rest from reference TRBV7-6 and TRBJ2-7): GAGVSQSPRYKVTKRGQDVALRCDPISGHVSLYWYRQALGQGPEFLTYFNYEAQQDKSGLPNDRFSAERPEGSISTLTIQRTEQRDSAMYRCASSLGDSHSYEQYFGPGTRLTVT.

This clonotype was counted ten times or more. The chain carries TRBV5-6 and TRBJ1-1; TRBD1 might be the D (5 bases). The CDR3 is 16 residues long. The ends were cut back, 2 bases at V and 0 bases at J, with 14 bases in the middle. CDR1 is SGHDT, CDR2 YYEEEE, per germline. CDR3 sequence: CASSLPGLLMNTEAFF. CDR3 sequence (DNA): TGTGCCAGCAGCTTACCGGGACTCCTGATGAACACTGAAGCTTTCTTT.

In its sample, this clonotype was seen many times. The chain combines TRBV6-5 with TRBJ2-3, with D perhaps matching TRBD1 (5 bases). The CDR3 is 14 residues long. Trimming left V 2 bases short and J 2 bases short, with 8 bases between. The germline gives CDR1 MNHEY, CDR2 SVGAGI. The CDR3 bases are TGTGCCAGCAGTTACCTACAGGACACAGATACGCAGTATTTT. Protein: CASSYLQDTDTQYF.

This clonotype was recorded many times. The chain carries TRBV5-6 and TRBJ2-7; no reliable D call. V was trimmed by 1 base and J by 4 bases, leaving 9 bases between them. The CDR3 runs to 13 residues. Germline CDR1 reads SGHDT; CDR2 reads YYEEEE. This CDR3 is CASSLSLAYEQYF. DNA for the CDR3: TGTGCCAGCAGCTTGAGCCTGGCGTACGAGCAGTACTTC.

This clonotype came up many times. This chain connects TRBV5-1 to TRBJ2-7; 9 nucleotides agree with TRBD1. CDR3 length: 15 residues. V gave up 4 bases and J gave up 2 bases; unmatched junction bases: 7. The germline CDR1 and CDR2 sequences are SGHRS and YFSETQ. The CDR3 bases are TGCGCCAGCAGCAGACCGGGACAGGGAGCCTACGAGCAGTACTTC. Encoded protein: CASSRPGQGAYEQYF.

Many counts were recorded for this clonotype. This rearrangement joins TRBV7-2 to TRBJ2-5; possibly TRBD1 for D (5 bases). This CDR3 region has 14 residues. Germline V gene lookup returns CDR1 SGHTA and CDR2 FQGNSA. The ends were cut back, 6 bases at V and 2 bases at J, with 13 bases in the middle. The CDR3 loop reads CASSKNQGQETQYF. As DNA, the CDR3 is TGTGCCAGCAGTAAGAATCAGGGTCAAGAGACCCAGTACTTC.

The V and J genes are TRBV12-3 or TRBV12-4 and TRBJ2-7; TRBD2 is a possible D gene (5 bases). With 1 base removed from V and 2 bases from J, the gap between germline ends came to 12 bases. The CDR3 runs to 15 residues. CDR3: CASSLGLSVTYEQYF. DNA of the CDR3: TGTGCCAGCAGTTTAGGACTATCCGTGACCTACGAGCAGTACTTC.

This clonotype was counted ten times or more. The J gene is TRBJ2-1, the V gene TRBV7-7; a weak D match, TRBD2 (6 bases). This CDR3 comprises 16 residues. Looked up from germline, CDR1 is SSHAT and CDR2 is FNYEAQ (reference sequence). V lost 5 bases and J 1 base, leaving 15 bases between the germline ends. CDR3 protein: CASSPRLSGSYNEQFF. The CDR3 nucleotides read TGTGCCAGCAGCCCTCGTTTGAGCGGGTCCTACAATGAGCAGTTCTTC.

The table lists this clonotype with many counts. The CDR3 DNA is TGTGCCAGCAGTTTACGGGGACTAGCGGGGGGAACCTACGAGCAGTACTTC. Protein: CASSLRGLAGGTYEQYF. The chain has TRBV27 and TRBJ2-7, with 15 bases fitting TRBD2. Germline V gene lookup returns CDR1 MNHEY and CDR2 SMNVEV (reference sequence). The CDR3 loop spans 17 amino acids. Unmatched junction bases numbered 4, after V lost 2 bases and J lost 2 bases.

This rearrangement joins TRBV5-1 to TRBJ2-7; 15 bases line up with TRBD2. Unmatched junction bases numbered 8, after V lost 5 bases and J lost 8 bases. Germline CDR1 is SGHRS and CDR2 is YFSETQ. The CDR3 contains 15 residues. This chain's CDR3 is CASRGLAGGVLKQYF. The CDR3 DNA is TGCGCCAGCAGAGGACTAGCGGGGGGGGTCCTGAAGCAGTACTTC.

This clonotype was detected ten times or more. This rearrangement joins TRBV7-2 to TRBJ2-6, with D uncertain. The V gene's germline CDR1 is SGHTA and CDR2 FQGNSA. V lost 2 bases to trimming and J lost 0 bases, with 11 bases between them. The CDR3 contains 17 residues. In nucleotides, the CDR3 is TGTGCCAGCAGCTTACAAGCAGTGAGCTCTGGGGCCAACGTCCTGACTTTC. It translates to CASSLQAVSSGANVLTF. The full variable domain, its missing parts supplied by reference TRBV7-2 and TRBJ2-6, is GAGVSQSPSNKVTEKGKDVELRCDPISGHTALYWYRQSLGQGLEFLIYFQGNSAPDKSGLPSDRFSAERTGGSVSTLTIQRTQQEDSAVYLCASSLQAVSSGANVLTFGAGSRLTVL.

This clonotype appeared a few times. With a much larger clone just one base away, this may be a read error. The chain links TRBV27 to TRBJ2-2; D unclear. CDR1 MNHEY and CDR2 SMNVEV come from the germline V gene (reference sequence). The CDR3 runs to 14 residues. The CDR3 reads CVSSLGANTGELFF. The CDR3 DNA follows: TGTGTCAGCAGTTTGGGCGCGAACACCGGGGAGCTGTTTTTT.

In this sample, this clonotype turned up many times. V is TRBV7-2 and J is TRBJ1-3; unclear D gene. V was trimmed by 5 bases and J by 8 bases, leaving 19 bases between them. The CDR3 length is 15 residues. Germline CDR1 reads SGHTA; CDR2 reads FQGNSA. The CDR3 reads CASSPRRENLDTIYF. As DNA, the CDR3 is TGTGCCAGCAGCCCCCGCCGGGAAAACTTGGACACCATATATTTT.

The table lists this clonotype with many counts. The chain is built from TRBV11-2 and TRBJ2-3, with 9 bases aligning to TRBD2. Trimming cost V 0 bases and J 5 bases; bases outside gene matches: 15. CDR3 length: 19 residues. Per germline, CDR1 SGHAT and CDR2 FQNNGV. The CDR3 bases are TGTGCCAGCAGCTTAGATGTCAGTCCCGCGGGGGGGCCCAAAGATACGCAGTATTTT. Protein: CASSLDVSPAGGPKDTQYF.

This clonotype was detected many times. The CDR3: CASRTTSGGAGQFF. The CDR3 DNA reads TGTGCCAGCAGGACCACTAGCGGGGGGGCCGGGCAGTTCTTC. V gene TRBV6-2 or TRBV6-3 combines with J gene TRBJ2-1; 13 bases map to TRBD2. After removal of 6 bases from V and 12 bases from J, the junction contained 8 bases not matched to a gene. Germline V lookup: CDR1 MNHEY, CDR2 SVGEGT. The CDR3 has 14 amino acids.

This clonotype showed up many times. The chain recombines TRBV5-1 with TRBJ2-1; D may be TRBD2 (6 bases). CDR1 SGHRS and CDR2 YFSETQ come from the germline V gene. The germline V and J ends were trimmed by 0 bases and 0 bases, with 19 bases remaining between them. The CDR3 covers 19 residues. CDR3: CASSLAGAGTAASYNEQFF. In nucleotides, the CDR3 is TGCGCCAGCAGCTTGGCCGGAGCGGGTACTGCCGCCTCCTACAATGAGCAGTTCTTC.

This clonotype was recorded a few times. Given a much more abundant clone one base away, this may be a read error. The genes are TRBV11-3 and TRBJ2-3; no definite D call. The CDR3 totals 14 residues. V was clipped by 5 bases and J by 0 bases, with 9 bases between them. Looked up from germline, CDR1 is SGHNT and CDR2 is YENEEA. CDR3: CASSETLSTDTQYF. For the CDR3, the DNA is TGTGCCAGCAGCGAAACCCTTAGCACAGATACGCAGTATTTT. The whole variable domain, filled in from reference TRBV11-3 and TRBJ2-3, reads EAGVVQSPRYKIIEKKQPVAFWCNPISGHNTLYWYLQNLGQGPELLIRYENEEAVDDSQLPKDRFSAERLKGVDSTLKIQPAELGDSAVYLCASSETLSTDTQYFGPGTRLTVL.

Ten or more counts support this clonotype. This chain connects TRBV7-9 to TRBJ2-7, with D possibly TRBD1 on 6 matching bases. The germline CDR1 and CDR2 sequences are SEHNR and FQNEAQ (reference sequence). The V end was cut by 5 bases, the J end by 7 bases, with 15 bases between. This CDR3 has 13 amino acids. The CDR3 DNA is TGTGCCAGCAGCCCAGGGGCTAGATTTGAGCAGTACTTC. This sequence encodes CASSPGARFEQYF.

This clonotype has at least ten counts. V and J are TRBV6-1 and TRBJ2-5; no clear D gene. There are 13 residues in the CDR3. Germline V gene sequence: CDR1 MNHNS, CDR2 SASEGT. V dropped 4 bases and J dropped 5 bases, with 11 bases sitting between them. The CDR3 loop is CASSVSGRETQYF. CDR3 sequence (DNA): TGTGCCAGCAGTGTTTCAGGCCGGGAGACCCAGTACTTC.

This sequence joins TRBV7-2 and TRBJ2-7; D is undetermined. The germline V and J ends were trimmed by 1 base and 4 bases, with 8 bases remaining between them. The CDR3 is 13 residues long. CDR1 and CDR2 (germline): SGHTA, FQGNSA. Here the CDR3 DNA reads TGTGCCAGCAGCTTAGACAAGGGTTACGAGCAGTACTTC. Protein product: CASSLDKGYEQYF.

The chain uses TRBV4-2 and TRBJ2-1, with D possibly matching TRBD1 (5 bases). The CDR3 has 16 residues. Per the germline V gene, CDR1 is LGHNA and CDR2 is YNFKEQ. Trimming pared 0 bases from V and 4 bases from J, leaving 13 bases between. CDR3 in amino acids: CASSQDGAKTYNEQFF. In DNA form, the CDR3 reads TGTGCCAGCAGCCAAGATGGGGCGAAGACTTACAATGAGCAGTTCTTC.

This clonotype was recorded many times. The genes are TRBV5-1 and TRBJ2-5; 7 bases match TRBD2. Trimming cost V 1 base and J 1 base; bases outside gene matches: 4. Germline CDR1 is SGHRS and CDR2 is YFSETQ. CDR3 length: 15 residues. CDR3 region: CASSLQAGTQETQYF. The CDR3 coding sequence is TGCGCCAGCAGCTTGCAAGCGGGGACCCAAGAGACCCAGTACTTC.

This clonotype showed up many times. This rearrangement joins TRBV19 to TRBJ1-5; no clear D. The length of the CDR3 is 15 residues. Germline V gene sequence: CDR1 LNHDA, CDR2 SQIVND (reference sequence). The V end lost 5 bases, the J end lost 2 bases, and 13 bases lay between the germline ends. The CDR3 nucleotides are TGTGCCAGTAGTTCGTGGGGTATTGGCAATCAGCCCCAGCATTTT. As protein: CASSSWGIGNQPQHF.

This clonotype was detected many times. The CDR3 protein is CAINRQGNSREQYF. The DNA of the CDR3 is TGTGCCATCAACAGACAGGGGAATTCCCGCGAGCAGTACTTC. The J gene is TRBJ2-7, the V gene TRBV10-3; TRBD1 aligns across 8 bases. V lost 7 bases and J lost 6; bases outside the gene matches: 11. This CDR3 spans 14 amino acids. Germline lookup yields CDR1 ENHRY and CDR2 SYGVKD.

This clonotype occurred many times. The J gene is TRBJ2-3, the V gene TRBV14, with a tentative D call TRBD1 (6 bases). Germline values: CDR1 SGHDN, CDR2 FVKESK. Deletions cut 10 bases from V and 2 bases from J, with 19 bases between. The length of the CDR3 is 15 residues. CDR3 DNA sequence: TGTGCCACATCGACAGGCTTCGGGGCCACAGATACGCAGTATTTT. This translates into CATSTGFGATDTQYF.